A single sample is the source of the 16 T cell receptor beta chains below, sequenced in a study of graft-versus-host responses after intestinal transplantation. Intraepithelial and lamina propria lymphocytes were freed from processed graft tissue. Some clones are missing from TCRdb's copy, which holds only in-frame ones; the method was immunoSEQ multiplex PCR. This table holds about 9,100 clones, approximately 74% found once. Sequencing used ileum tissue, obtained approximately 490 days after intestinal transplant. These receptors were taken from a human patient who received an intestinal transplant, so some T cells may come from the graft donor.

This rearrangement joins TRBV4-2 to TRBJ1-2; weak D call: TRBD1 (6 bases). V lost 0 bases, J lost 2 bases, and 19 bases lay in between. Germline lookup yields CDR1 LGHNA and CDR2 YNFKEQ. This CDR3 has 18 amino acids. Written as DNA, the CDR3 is TGTGCCAGCAGCCAAGAAAGATTAGGACAGCCTCGCAACTATGGCTACACCTTC. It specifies CASSQERLGQPRNYGYTF.

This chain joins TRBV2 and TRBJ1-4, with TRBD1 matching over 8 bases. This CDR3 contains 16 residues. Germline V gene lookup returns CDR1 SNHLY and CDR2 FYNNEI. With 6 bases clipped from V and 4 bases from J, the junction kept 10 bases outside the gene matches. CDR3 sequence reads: CASSESGTGDNEKLFF. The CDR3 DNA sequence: TGTGCCAGCAGCGAAAGCGGGACAGGCGATAATGAAAAACTGTTTTTT.

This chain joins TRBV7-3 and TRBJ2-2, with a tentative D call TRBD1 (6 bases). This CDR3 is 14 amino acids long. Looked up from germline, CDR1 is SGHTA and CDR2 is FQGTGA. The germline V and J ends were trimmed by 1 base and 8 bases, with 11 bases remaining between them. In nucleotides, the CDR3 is TGTGCCAGCAGCTTAAACCCCACAGGGGGGGAGCTGTTTTTT. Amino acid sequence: CASSLNPTGGELFF.

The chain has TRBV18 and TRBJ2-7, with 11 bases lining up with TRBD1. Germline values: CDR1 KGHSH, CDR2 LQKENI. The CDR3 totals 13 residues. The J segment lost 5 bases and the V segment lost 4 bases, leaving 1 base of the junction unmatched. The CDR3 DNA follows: TGTGCCAGCTCACGGACAGGGGGCGACGAGCAGTACTTC. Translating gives CASSRTGGDEQYF.

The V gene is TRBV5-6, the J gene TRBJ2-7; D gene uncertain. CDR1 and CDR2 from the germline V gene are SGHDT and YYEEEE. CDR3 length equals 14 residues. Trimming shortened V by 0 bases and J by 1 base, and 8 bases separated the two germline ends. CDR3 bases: TGTGCCAGCAGCTTGGCCCAGGTTTCCTACGAGCAGTACTTC. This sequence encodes CASSLAQVSYEQYF.

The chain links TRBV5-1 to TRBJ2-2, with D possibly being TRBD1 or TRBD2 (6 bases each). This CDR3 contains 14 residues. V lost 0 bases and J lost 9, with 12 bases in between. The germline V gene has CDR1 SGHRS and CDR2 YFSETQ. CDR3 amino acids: CASSLVMGGRELFF. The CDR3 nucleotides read TGCGCCAGCAGCTTGGTTATGGGGGGCCGGGAGCTGTTTTTT.

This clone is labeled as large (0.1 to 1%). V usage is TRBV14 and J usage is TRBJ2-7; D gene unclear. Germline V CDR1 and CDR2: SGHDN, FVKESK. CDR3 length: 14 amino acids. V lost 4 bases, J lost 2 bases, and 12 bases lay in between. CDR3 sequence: CASSPSVGTYEQYF. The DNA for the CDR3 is TGTGCCAGCAGCCCTTCGGTAGGGACCTACGAGCAGTACTTC.

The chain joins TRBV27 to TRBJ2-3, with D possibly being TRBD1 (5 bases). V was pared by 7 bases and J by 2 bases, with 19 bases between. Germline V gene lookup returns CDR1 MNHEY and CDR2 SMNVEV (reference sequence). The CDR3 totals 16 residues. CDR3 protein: CASTPMGRGHTDTQYF. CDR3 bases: TGTGCCAGCACCCCAATGGGTAGGGGTCACACAGATACGCAGTATTTT.

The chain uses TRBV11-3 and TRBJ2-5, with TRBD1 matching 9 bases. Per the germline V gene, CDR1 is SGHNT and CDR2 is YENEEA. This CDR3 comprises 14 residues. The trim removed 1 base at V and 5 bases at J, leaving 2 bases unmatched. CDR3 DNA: TGTGCCAGCAGCTTAGCACAGGGGGCTGAGACCCAGTACTTC. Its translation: CASSLAQGAETQYF.

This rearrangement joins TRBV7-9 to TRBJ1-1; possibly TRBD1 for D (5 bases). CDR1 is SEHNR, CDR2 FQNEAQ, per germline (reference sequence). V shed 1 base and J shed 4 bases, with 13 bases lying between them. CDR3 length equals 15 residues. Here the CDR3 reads CASSLGGSGGTEAFF. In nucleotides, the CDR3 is TGTGCCAGCAGCTTAGGTGGCTCCGGGGGCACTGAAGCTTTCTTT.

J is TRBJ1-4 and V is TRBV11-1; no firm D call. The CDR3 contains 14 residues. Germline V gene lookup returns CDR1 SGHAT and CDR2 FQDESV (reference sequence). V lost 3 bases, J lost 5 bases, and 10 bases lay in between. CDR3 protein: CASSFGQDNEKLFF. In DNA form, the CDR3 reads TGTGCCAGCAGCTTCGGGCAGGACAATGAAAAACTGTTTTTT.

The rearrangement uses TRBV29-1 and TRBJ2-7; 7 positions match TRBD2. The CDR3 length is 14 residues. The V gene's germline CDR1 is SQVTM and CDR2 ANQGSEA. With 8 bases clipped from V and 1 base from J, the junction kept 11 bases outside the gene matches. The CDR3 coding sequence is TGCAGCCCCTCTGGCGGGGGTCGATCCTACGAGCAGTACTTC. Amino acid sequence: CSPSGGGRSYEQYF.

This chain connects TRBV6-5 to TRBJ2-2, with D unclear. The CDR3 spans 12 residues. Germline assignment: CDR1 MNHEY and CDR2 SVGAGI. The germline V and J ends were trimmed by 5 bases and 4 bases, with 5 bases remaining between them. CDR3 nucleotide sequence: TGTGCCAGCAGTCGGTTCACCGGGGAGCTGTTTTTT. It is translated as CASSRFTGELFF.

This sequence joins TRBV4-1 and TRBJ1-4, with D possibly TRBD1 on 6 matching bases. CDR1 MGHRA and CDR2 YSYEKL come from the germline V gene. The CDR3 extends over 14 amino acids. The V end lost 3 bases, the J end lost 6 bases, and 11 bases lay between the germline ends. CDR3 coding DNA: TGCGCCAGCAGCCAGGGGGCCAGGGATGAAAAACTGTTTTTT. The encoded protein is CASSQGARDEKLFF.

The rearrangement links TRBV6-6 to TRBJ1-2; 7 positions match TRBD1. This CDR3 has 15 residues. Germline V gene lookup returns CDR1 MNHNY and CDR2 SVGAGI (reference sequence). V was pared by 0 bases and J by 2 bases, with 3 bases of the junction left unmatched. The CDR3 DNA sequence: TGTGCCAGCAGTTACTCGAGGGGGCAGAACTATGGCTACACCTTC. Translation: CASSYSRGQNYGYTF.

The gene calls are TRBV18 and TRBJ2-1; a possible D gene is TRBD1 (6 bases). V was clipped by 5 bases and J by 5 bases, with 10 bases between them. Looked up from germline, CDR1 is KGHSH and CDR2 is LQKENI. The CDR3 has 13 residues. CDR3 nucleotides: TGTGCCAGCTCAGCTAACAGGGACAATGAGCAGTTCTTC. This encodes CASSANRDNEQFF.